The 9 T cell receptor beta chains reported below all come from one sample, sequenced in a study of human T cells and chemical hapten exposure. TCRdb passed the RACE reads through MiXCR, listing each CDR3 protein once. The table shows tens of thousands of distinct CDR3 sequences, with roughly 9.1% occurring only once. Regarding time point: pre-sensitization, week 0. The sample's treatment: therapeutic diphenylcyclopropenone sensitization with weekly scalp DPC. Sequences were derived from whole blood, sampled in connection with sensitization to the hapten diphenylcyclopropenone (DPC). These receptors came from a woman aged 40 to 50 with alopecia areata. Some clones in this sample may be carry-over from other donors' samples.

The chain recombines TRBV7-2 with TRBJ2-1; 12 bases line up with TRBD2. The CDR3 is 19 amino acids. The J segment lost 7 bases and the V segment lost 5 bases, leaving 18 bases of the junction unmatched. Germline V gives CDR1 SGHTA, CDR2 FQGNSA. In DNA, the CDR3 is TGTGCCAGCAGCGGAGGCCTAGCGGGGGGGCTTCTCATGTCGAATGAGCAGTTCTTC. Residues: CASSGGLAGGLLMSNEQFF.

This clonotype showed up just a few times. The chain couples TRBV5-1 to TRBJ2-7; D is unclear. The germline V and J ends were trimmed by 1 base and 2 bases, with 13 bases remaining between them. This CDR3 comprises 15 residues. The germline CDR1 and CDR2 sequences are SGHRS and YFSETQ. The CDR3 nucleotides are TGCGCCAGCAGCTTGACAAACGGAATTACCTACGAGCAGTACTTC. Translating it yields CASSLTNGITYEQYF.

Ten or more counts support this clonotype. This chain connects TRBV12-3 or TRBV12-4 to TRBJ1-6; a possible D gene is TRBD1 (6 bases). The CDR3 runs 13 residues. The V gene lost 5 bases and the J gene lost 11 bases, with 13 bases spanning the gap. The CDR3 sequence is CASSPATGTPLHF. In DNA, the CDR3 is TGTGCCAGCAGTCCCGCGACAGGAACACCCCTCCACTTT.

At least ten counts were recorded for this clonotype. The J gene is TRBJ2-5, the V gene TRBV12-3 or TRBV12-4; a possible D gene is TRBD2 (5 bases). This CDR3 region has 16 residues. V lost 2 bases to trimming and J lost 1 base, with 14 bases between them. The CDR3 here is CASSLYRGSAQETQYF. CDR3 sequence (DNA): TGTGCCAGCAGTTTATATCGGGGTTCAGCCCAAGAGACCCAGTACTTC.

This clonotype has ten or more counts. DNA for the CDR3: TGTGCCCGGATGGAGCTCTACTCTGGGGCCAACGTCCTGACTTTC. Its translation is CARMELYSGANVLTF. V is TRBV7-2 and J is TRBJ2-6; no definite D call. The germline gives CDR1 SGHTA, CDR2 FQGNSA. This CDR3 is built from 15 residues. Trimming left V 11 bases short and J 0 bases short, with 14 bases between.

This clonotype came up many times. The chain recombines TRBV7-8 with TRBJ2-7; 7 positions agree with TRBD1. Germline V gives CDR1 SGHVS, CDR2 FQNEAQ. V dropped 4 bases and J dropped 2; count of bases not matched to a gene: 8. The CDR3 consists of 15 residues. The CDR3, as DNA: TGTGCCAGCAGCTCCCCCTTTACAGGGGCCTACGAGCAGTACTTC. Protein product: CASSSPFTGAYEQYF.

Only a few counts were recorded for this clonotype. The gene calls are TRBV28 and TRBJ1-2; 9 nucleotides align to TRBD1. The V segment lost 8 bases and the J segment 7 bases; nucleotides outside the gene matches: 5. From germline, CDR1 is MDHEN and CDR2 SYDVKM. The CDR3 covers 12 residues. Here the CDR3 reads CASLTGGSGYTF. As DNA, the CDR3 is TGTGCCAGCTTAACAGGGGGCTCTGGCTACACCTTC.

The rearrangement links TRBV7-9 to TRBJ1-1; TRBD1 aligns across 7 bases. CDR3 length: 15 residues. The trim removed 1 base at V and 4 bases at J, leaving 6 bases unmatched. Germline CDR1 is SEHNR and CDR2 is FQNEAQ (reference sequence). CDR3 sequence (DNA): TGTGCCAGCAGCTTAGAGACAGGGTCGGGCACTGAAGCTTTCTTT. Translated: CASSLETGSGTEAFF.

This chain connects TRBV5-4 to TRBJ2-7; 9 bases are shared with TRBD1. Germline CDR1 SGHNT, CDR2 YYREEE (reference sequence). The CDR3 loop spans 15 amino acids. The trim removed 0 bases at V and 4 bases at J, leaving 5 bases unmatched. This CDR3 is CASSLVGTGFYEQYF. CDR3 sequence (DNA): TGTGCCAGCAGCTTGGTGGGGACAGGGTTTTACGAGCAGTACTTC.